The rows below give T cell receptor beta chains drawn from one sample of a study of cytomegalovirus exposure and HLA in healthy donors. Using immunoSEQ multiplex PCR, the repertoire was profiled, and TCRdb retains in-frame clones only, with some absent. In the table there are a few hundred thousand clones, about three quarters of which are singletons. Sequences were obtained from PBMCs. The receptors derive from a man between 18 and 29 years old in good health and CMV-seronegative. Both conserved end residues are part of each CDR3. D genes are given only for firm matches. Size tells how often a clone was seen (once, few, many) or the class of an expanded clone, and some rows leave it out.

cdr3_nt: TGTGCCAGCAGCCCCTCAGTGGGGACAGACTACGAGCAGTACTTC
cdr3_aa: CASSPSVGTDYEQYF
j_call: TRBJ2-7
v_call: TRBV7-9
clone_size: .
d_call: TRBD1

cdr3_nt: TGTGCCAGCAGGCTAGCGGGAGGGCCCAGCGAGCAGTACTTC
cdr3_aa: CASRLAGGPSEQYF
j_call: TRBJ2-7
v_call: TRBV27
clone_size: .
d_call: TRBD2

cdr3_nt: TGTGCCAGCAGTGTGACATCGGAGCAGTTCTTC
cdr3_aa: CASSVTSEQFF
j_call: TRBJ2-1
v_call: TRBV25-1
clone_size: .
d_call: .

cdr3_nt: TGTGCCAGCAGCTGGAGGGGACAGGCGAACACAGATACGCAGTATTTT
cdr3_aa: CASSWRGQANTDTQYF
j_call: TRBJ2-3
v_call: TRBV7-8
clone_size: .
d_call: TRBD1

cdr3_nt: TGCAGCGTTGTGGGGGCGCTGAATGGCTACACCTTC
cdr3_aa: CSVVGALNGYTF
j_call: TRBJ1-2
v_call: TRBV29-1
clone_size: once
d_call: .

cdr3_nt: TGTGCCAGCGAGAGCGGGGCTAGCACAGATACGCAGTATTTT
cdr3_aa: CASESGASTDTQYF
j_call: TRBJ2-3
v_call: TRBV28
clone_size: .
d_call: TRBD2

cdr3_nt: TGTGCCAGCAGCCAACAGACAGGGGCCTCCACCGGGGAGCTGTTTTTT
cdr3_aa: CASSQQTGASTGELFF
j_call: TRBJ2-2
v_call: TRBV9
clone_size: .
d_call: TRBD1

cdr3_nt: TGTGCCAGCAGCGTAGTACCAGGGGACGGACTGTACTTC
cdr3_aa: CASSVVPGDGLYF
j_call: TRBJ2-4
v_call: TRBV9
clone_size: .
d_call: .

cdr3_nt: TGTGCCAGTAGTATACAGGGTTTCGAGCAGTTCTTC
cdr3_aa: CASSIQGFEQFF
j_call: TRBJ2-1
v_call: TRBV19
clone_size: .
d_call: .

cdr3_nt: TGTGCCAGCAGTATATCGGGACAGGGTGCCCACGAGCAGTACTTC
cdr3_aa: CASSISGQGAHEQYF
j_call: TRBJ2-7
v_call: TRBV6-5
clone_size: few
d_call: TRBD1

cdr3_nt: TGTGCCAGCAGTTCCCGACAGGGTAGGGGATATAATTCACCCCTCCACTTT
cdr3_aa: CASSSRQGRGYNSPLHF
j_call: TRBJ1-6
v_call: TRBV27
clone_size: .
d_call: TRBD1

cdr3_nt: TGTGCCAGCAGCTTAAGGTGGACAGGGGGATTCCTTAGCACAGATACGCAGTATTTT
cdr3_aa: CASSLRWTGGFLSTDTQYF
j_call: TRBJ2-3
v_call: TRBV11-3
clone_size: .
d_call: TRBD1

cdr3_nt: TGTGCCAGCAGCCCGGACAACCAAGAGACCCAGTACTTC
cdr3_aa: CASSPDNQETQYF
j_call: TRBJ2-5
v_call: TRBV5-4
clone_size: .
d_call: .

cdr3_nt: TGCGCCAGCAGCTCAGGGACTAGCGGGGGGGCTTCAGATACGCAGTATTTT
cdr3_aa: CASSSGTSGGASDTQYF
j_call: TRBJ2-3
v_call: TRBV5-1
clone_size: once
d_call: TRBD2

cdr3_nt: TGCAGCGCTCGCTCTGGAAACACCATATATTTT
cdr3_aa: CSARSGNTIYF
j_call: TRBJ1-3
v_call: TRBV29-1
clone_size: .
d_call: .

cdr3_nt: TGTGCCAGCAGTGAAACGCAGCAAGAGACCCAGTACTTC
cdr3_aa: CASSETQQETQYF
j_call: TRBJ2-5
v_call: TRBV25-1
clone_size: .
d_call: .

cdr3_nt: TGTGCCAGCAGCTTAAGGGGGAGGGGACTAGCGGTCCGAAGGGATGAGCAGTTCTTC
cdr3_aa: CASSLRGRGLAVRRDEQFF
j_call: TRBJ2-1
v_call: TRBV7-3
clone_size: few
d_call: TRBD2

cdr3_nt: TGTGCCAGCAGTTACACCCCGAGCGGCGAGCAGTACTTC
cdr3_aa: CASSYTPSGEQYF
j_call: TRBJ2-7
v_call: TRBV6-5
clone_size: once
d_call: .

cdr3_nt: TGTGCCAGCAGCTTAGGGGCTAGCGGGGGCTCCTACGAGCAGTACTTC
cdr3_aa: CASSLGASGGSYEQYF
j_call: TRBJ2-7
v_call: TRBV7-2
clone_size: .
d_call: TRBD2

cdr3_nt: TGTGCCAGCAGCTTTTCACAGGGGGCCGGTGACACTGAAGCTTTCTTT
cdr3_aa: CASSFSQGAGDTEAFF
j_call: TRBJ1-1
v_call: TRBV5-6
clone_size: .
d_call: TRBD1

cdr3_nt: TGTGCCACCAGCCGAAGGATGCTAGCGGCCCAGAACACCGGGGAGCTGTTTTTT
cdr3_aa: CATSRRMLAAQNTGELFF
j_call: TRBJ2-2
v_call: TRBV15
clone_size: few
d_call: TRBD2

cdr3_nt: TGCAGCGTTGACTATAGCGGATCCGGGGAGCTGTTTTTT
cdr3_aa: CSVDYSGSGELFF
j_call: TRBJ2-2
v_call: TRBV29-1
clone_size: few
d_call: .

cdr3_nt: TGTGCCATCCAGGGAGGCGGCGACGAGCAGTACTTC
cdr3_aa: CAIQGGGDEQYF
j_call: TRBJ2-7
v_call: TRBV10-3
clone_size: .
d_call: .

cdr3_nt: TGTGCCAGCAGCCAAGAGGGCTCCGGGACAGATAATCAGCCCCAGCATTTT
cdr3_aa: CASSQEGSGTDNQPQHF
j_call: TRBJ1-5
v_call: TRBV14
clone_size: .
d_call: TRBD1

cdr3_nt: TGTGCCAGCAGTTACTCGGCGGGAGCTAACTATGGCTACACCTTC
cdr3_aa: CASSYSAGANYGYTF
j_call: TRBJ1-2
v_call: TRBV6-5
clone_size: .
d_call: .

cdr3_nt: TGTGCCAGCAGTCCCGAGAATTACAATGAGCAGTTCTTC
cdr3_aa: CASSPENYNEQFF
j_call: TRBJ2-1
v_call: TRBV27
clone_size: few
d_call: .

cdr3_nt: TGTGCCAGCAGCTTCCTAGCGGTCACCGGGGAGCTGTTTTTT
cdr3_aa: CASSFLAVTGELFF
j_call: TRBJ2-2
v_call: TRBV7-2
clone_size: .
d_call: TRBD2

cdr3_nt: TGTGCCAGCAGCTTAGTTTGGGAGAATAATGAAAAACTGTTTTTT
cdr3_aa: CASSLVWENNEKLFF
j_call: TRBJ1-4
v_call: TRBV7-3
clone_size: .
d_call: .

cdr3_nt: TGTGCCAGCAGTTCCGGGGGGGCAAATCAGCCCCAGCATTTT
cdr3_aa: CASSSGGANQPQHF
j_call: TRBJ1-5
v_call: TRBV28
clone_size: once
d_call: .

cdr3_nt: TGTGCCAGCAGCTTAGGGGGGCCTATCCAAGAGACCCAGTACTTC
cdr3_aa: CASSLGGPIQETQYF
j_call: TRBJ2-5
v_call: TRBV7-6
clone_size: .
d_call: .

cdr3_nt: TGTGCCAGCAGCCCCCGGACTAGCGGGAACATAGATACGCAGTATTTT
cdr3_aa: CASSPRTSGNIDTQYF
j_call: TRBJ2-3
v_call: TRBV7-3
clone_size: .
d_call: TRBD2

cdr3_nt: TGTGCCAGCAGTCGGACAGCAACCTATGGCTACACCTTC
cdr3_aa: CASSRTATYGYTF
j_call: TRBJ1-2
v_call: TRBV28
clone_size: once
d_call: .

cdr3_nt: TGTGCCAGCAGTTCCCTGGAGGCCTTGGTGGGTGAGCAGTTCTTC
cdr3_aa: CASSSLEALVGEQFF
j_call: TRBJ2-1
v_call: TRBV6-5
clone_size: .
d_call: .

cdr3_nt: TGTGCCAGCAGTGTGAACAGGGGTTACGAGCAGTACTTC
cdr3_aa: CASSVNRGYEQYF
j_call: TRBJ2-7
v_call: TRBV2
clone_size: .
d_call: TRBD1

cdr3_nt: TGTGCCAGCAGTTACTCCGGACTAGCGGGGGGCAACGAGCAGTACTTC
cdr3_aa: CASSYSGLAGGNEQYF
j_call: TRBJ2-7
v_call: TRBV6-5
clone_size: .
d_call: TRBD2

cdr3_nt: TGTGCCAGCAGTTATTCCGGGACACAGGGTTATCAGCCCCAGCATTTT
cdr3_aa: CASSYSGTQGYQPQHF
j_call: TRBJ1-5
v_call: TRBV6-6
clone_size: once
d_call: .

cdr3_nt: TGCGCCAGCAGATGGGGACTAGCGGGAGGGCAGCCAGATACGCAGTATTTT
cdr3_aa: CASRWGLAGGQPDTQYF
j_call: TRBJ2-3
v_call: TRBV5-1
clone_size: .
d_call: TRBD2

cdr3_nt: TGTGCCAGCAGCCCTTCGGCCGGAAAGGGGTACTACAATGAGCAGTTCTTC
cdr3_aa: CASSPSAGKGYYNEQFF
j_call: TRBJ2-1
v_call: TRBV11-1
clone_size: .
d_call: .

cdr3_nt: TGTGCCAGCAGCTTCACCAGGGGCGAAGCTTTCTTT
cdr3_aa: CASSFTRGEAFF
j_call: TRBJ1-1
v_call: TRBV11-2
clone_size: once
d_call: .

cdr3_nt: TGTGCCAGCAGTGGAGGCGAGGGGGTAGGGGAAAAACTGTTTTTT
cdr3_aa: CASSGGEGVGEKLFF
j_call: TRBJ1-4
v_call: TRBV25-1
clone_size: .
d_call: .

cdr3_nt: TGCGCCAGCAGTCAATCGTGCGGGAGGAACACCGGGGAGCTGTTTTTT
cdr3_aa: CASSQSCGRNTGELFF
j_call: TRBJ2-2
v_call: TRBV23-1
clone_size: .
d_call: TRBD2